The source of this TCR beta chain is a study of T cells in women clearing cervical HPV infection. Study-level findings and limits: Controls had more TRBV6-7 (0.16%) than cases (approximately 0.11%). A classifier using richness and V gene abundances reached an AUC of more than 0.75.

Comments on this clone: The antigen is not known. The read halts 3 residues ahead of the CDR3 end, with the missing end drawn from the germline J gene.

Profiling relied on immunoSEQ multiplex PCR, and the TCRdb table lists in-frame clones only, not all of them. The sample's table shows 45,000 to 55,000 clones. CDR3 length: 13 residues. Germline lookup yields CDR1 SGHDT and CDR2 YYEEEE. The ends were cut back, 3 bases at V and 5 bases at J, with 11 bases in the middle. The TCR was taken from a woman between 18 and 70 years old with a cervical HPV16 infection that either progressed to CIN3+ or cleared (not recorded which). The sequenced sample consisted of blood buffy coat. V is TRBV5-6 and J is TRBJ1-2, with D unresolved. The part of the CDR3 DNA that was read is TGTGCCAGCAGCTCAACAGATTATTATGGC. This gives the protein CASSSTDYYG. The full-length CDR3 reads as CASSSTDYYGYTF.